This T cell receptor beta chain originates from a study of shared clonotypes between healthy human individuals. The study's findings and limits: Even with large depth, rarefaction showed that sorted-subset sequencing was incomplete. Lower generation probabilities were found for non-shared clonotypes than for those shared by all four donors.

There are a few counts of this clone. Its antigen is as yet unknown. Other nucleotide sequences from this sample produce the same CDR3. Trimming took 0 bases from V and 2 from J, leaving 9 bases between them. In germline, CDR1 is SGHDT, CDR2 YYEEEE. The CDR3 has 15 amino acids. Profiled with immunoSEQ multiplex PCR; TCRdb holds only in-frame clones, not every one. In the table there are 650,000 to 800,000 clones, 92% of which are singletons. CD45RO negativity and positive selection for CCR7 defined naive CD8 cells, a population that excluded terminally differentiated effector memory CD45RA+ cells. The sample taken for sequencing was naive CD8+ T cells sorted from blood. V gene TRBV5-6 combines with J gene TRBJ1-5, with a weak D call TRBD1 (5 bases). The receptor's source is a man under 40 in good health. CDR3 DNA: TGTGCCAGCAGCTTGGCCGGGACCGGCAATCAGCCCCAGCATTTT. This encodes CASSLAGTGNQPQHF. Drawing the rest from reference TRBV5-6 and TRBJ1-5, the complete variable domain is DAGVTQSPTHLIKTRGQQVTLRCSPKSGHDTVSWYQQALGQGPQFIFQYYEEEERQRGNFPDRFSGHQFPNYSSELNVNALLLGDSALYLCASSLAGTGNQPQHFGDGTRLSIL.